One sample yielded the 21 T cell receptor beta chains listed below, sequenced in a study of beta chain features in type 1 diabetes (dated by TCRdb to the late 2010s). These TCRs are of unknown antigen specificity. The research as a whole found: Type 1 diabetes patients showed a moderate but significant shortening of TCRB CDR3 length in all four CD4+ subsets.

To prepare the library, the immunoSEQ multiplex PCR assay was applied. The entire amount of isolated RNA was reverse transcribed using the High Capacity cDNA Reverse Transcription Kit, so the sequenced TCRB transcripts were expressed ones. TCRdb limited this immuneACCESS table to in-frame rearrangements with V and J called. A share of clones is missing; checked studies link under half to unresolved V genes, and the rest is unexplained. The sample contains about 340,000 clones, over 7% of them found a single time. The ten largest make up 0.9% to 1.1% of the sample. Input material: central memory CD4+ T cells from blood. These receptors were obtained from a man between 25 and 39 years old with type 1 diabetes.

This clone was picked up a small number of times. Other nucleotide sequences in the sample specify the same CDR3. The chain couples TRBV10-3 to TRBJ2-7, with 9 bases lining up with TRBD1. The V gene's germline CDR1 is ENHRY and CDR2 SYGVKD. Germline trimming cut 9 bases from V and 4 bases from J; bases unmatched to any gene: 7. The CDR3 consists of 13 residues. DNA of the CDR3: TGTGCCATTAGCCGGGACAGGGAGTACGAGCAGTACTTC. Residues: CAISRDREYEQYF.

This clone showed up just a few times. As DNA, the CDR3 is TGTGCCTGGAGGCAAAGTAGTCTTGAAGCTTTCTTT. It yields the protein CAWRQSSLEAFF. The chain combines TRBV30 with TRBJ1-1; D remains unclear. Germline CDR1 reads GTSNPN; CDR2 reads SVGIG (reference sequence). CDR3 length equals 12 residues. V dropped 3 bases and J dropped 7 bases, with 12 bases sitting between them. Together with reference TRBV30 and TRBJ1-1, the CDR3 gives the full variable domain: SQTIHQWPATLVQPVGSPLSLECTVEGTSNPNLYWYRQAAGRGLQLLFYSVGIGQISSEVPQNLSASRPQDRQFILSSKKLLLSDSGFYLCAWRQSSLEAFFGQGTRLTVV.

The rearrangement joins TRBV5-1 to TRBJ2-1, with 8 bases aligning to TRBD2. There are 15 residues in the CDR3. V trimming: 4 bases; J trimming: 2 bases; junction bases outside the gene matches: 5. Germline CDR1 and CDR2: SGHRS and YFSETQ. Here the CDR3 reads CASSAASGPYNEQFF. CDR3 coding DNA: TGCGCCAGCAGCGCGGCTAGCGGGCCCTACAATGAGCAGTTCTTC.

In its sample, this clone was seen many times. Other nucleotide sequences from this sample produce the same CDR3. The genes are TRBV5-6 and TRBJ2-3; 9 positions agree with TRBD1. The V gene's germline CDR1 is SGHDT and CDR2 YYEEEE. This CDR3 comprises 15 residues. V gave up 6 bases and J gave up 4 bases; unmatched junction bases: 9. The CDR3 sequence: CASNEQGARADTQYF. The DNA for the CDR3 is TGTGCCAGCAACGAACAGGGGGCTCGTGCAGATACGCAGTATTTT.

This clone was seen a few times. V gene TRBV13 combines with J gene TRBJ2-1; weak D call: TRBD2 (6 bases). Trimming took off 0 bases at V and 3 bases at J, with 12 bases between the two ends. The CDR3 extends over 16 amino acids. Germline CDR1 reads PRHDT; CDR2 reads FYEKMQ (reference sequence). The CDR3: CASSLGGVGLYNEQFF. The CDR3 coding sequence is TGTGCCAGCAGCTTAGGAGGTGTGGGACTCTACAATGAGCAGTTCTTC.

This clone was counted a few times. The chain combines TRBV4-1 with TRBJ2-1; 11 bases fit TRBD2. The germline V gene encodes CDR1 MGHRA and CDR2 YSYEKL. The CDR3 sequence is 20 residues long. V was clipped by 0 bases and J by 1 base; unmatched bases: 11. Here the CDR3 reads CASSQEWLAGGLTSYNEQFF. CDR3 coding DNA: TGCGCCAGCAGCCAAGAATGGCTAGCGGGGGGACTAACATCCTACAATGAGCAGTTCTTC.

The chain combines TRBV20-1 with TRBJ2-1; tentatively, D is TRBD2 (6 bases). The CDR3 contains 11 residues. Germline CDR1 reads DFQATT; CDR2 reads SNEGSKA (reference sequence). The CDR3 bases are TGCGGGAGGAACAAACAGCATGAGCAGTTCTTC. Encoded protein: CGRNKQHEQFF.

This clone was recorded a few times. DNA for the CDR3: TGCGCCAGCAGCTTGTTGGACAGCGTAGGAGATACGCAGTATTTT. Protein sequence: CASSLLDSVGDTQYF. This chain connects TRBV5-1 to TRBJ2-3; tentatively, D is TRBD1 (6 bases). V was pared by 1 base and J by 5 bases, with 14 bases between. Germline V gene data show CDR1 as SGHRS and CDR2 as YFSETQ. CDR3 length: 15 amino acids.

There are a few counts of this clone. J is TRBJ2-1 and V is TRBV29-1; D possibly corresponds to TRBD2 (6 bases). V was clipped by 4 bases and J by 9 bases, with 10 bases between them. The CDR3 length is 11 residues. The germline V gene encodes CDR1 SQVTM and CDR2 ANQGSEA. The CDR3 region has the DNA TGCAGCGTTGTGAGGGGAGGTGAGCAGTTCTTC. This encodes CSVVRGGEQFF.

This clone was found many times. The J gene is TRBJ2-1, the V gene TRBV2; 9 nucleotides align to TRBD2. Germline V gives CDR1 SNHLY, CDR2 FYNNEI. The trim removed 4 bases at V and 4 bases at J, leaving 8 bases unmatched. There are 16 residues in the CDR3. CDR3 DNA sequence: TGTGCCAGCAGTGGTCCTAGCGGGGTGGGATACAATGAGCAGTTCTTC. Protein product: CASSGPSGVGYNEQFF.

This clone was observed a handful of times. The chain has TRBV7-2 and TRBJ2-7; no clear D. Germline V gives CDR1 SGHTA, CDR2 FQGNSA. The CDR3 loop spans 12 amino acids. V was shortened by 3 bases and J by 6 bases, with 9 bases between the two germline ends. CDR3 DNA: TGTGCCAGCAGCTTTAACAACCCCGAGCAGTACTTC. Amino acid sequence: CASSFNNPEQYF. Full variable domain (remainder filled in from reference TRBV7-2 and TRBJ2-7): GAGVSQSPSNKVTEKGKDVELRCDPISGHTALYWYRQSLGQGLEFLIYFQGNSAPDKSGLPSDRFSAERTGGSVSTLTIQRTQQEDSAVYLCASSFNNPEQYFGPGTRLTVT.

This clone has just a few counts. The V gene is TRBV11-2, the J gene TRBJ2-3; 12 bases agree with TRBD2. V lost 4 bases, J lost 5 bases, and 7 bases stayed unmatched. This CDR3 has 16 amino acids. Germline V lookup: CDR1 SGHAT, CDR2 FQNNGV. The CDR3 protein is CASSSRTSGVRDTQYF. The CDR3 DNA reads as TGTGCCAGCAGCTCGAGGACTAGCGGGGTGAGAGATACGCAGTATTTT.

This clone was seen only a few times. This chain joins TRBV18 and TRBJ2-2; no reliable D call. The V gene lost 1 base and the J gene lost 2 bases, with 8 bases spanning the gap. This CDR3 is 15 amino acids long. Per the germline V gene, CDR1 is KGHSH and CDR2 is LQKENI. The DNA for the CDR3 is TGTGCCAGCTCACCACGCCAGATTAACACCGGGGAGCTGTTTTTT. This sequence encodes CASSPRQINTGELFF. The complete variable domain, with remaining parts taken from reference TRBV18 and TRBJ2-2, reads NAGVMQNPRHLVRRRGQEARLRCSPMKGHSHVYWYRQLPEEGLKFMVYLQKENIIDESGMPKERFSAEFPKEGPSILRIQQVVRGDSAAYFCASSPRQINTGELFFGEGSRLTVL.

The rearrangement joins TRBV6-5 to TRBJ2-2, with TRBD2 as a possible D gene (6 bases). Germline CDR1 and CDR2: MNHEY and SVGAGI. V lost 10 bases to trimming and J lost 2 bases, with 14 bases between them. This CDR3 spans 14 amino acids. CDR3 sequence reads: CATLAEINTGELFF. CDR3 nucleotides: TGTGCCACCTTAGCGGAAATTAACACCGGGGAGCTGTTTTTT.

This clone was counted only a few times. The V and J genes are TRBV19 and TRBJ1-2; 11 nucleotides line up with TRBD1. The CDR3 is made up of 13 amino acids. V trimming: 5 bases; J trimming: 8 bases; junction bases outside the gene matches: 4. CDR1 is LNHDA, CDR2 SQIVND, per germline (reference sequence). The CDR3 reads CASSPRTGGGYTF. CDR3 in DNA: TGTGCCAGTAGTCCCCGGACAGGGGGCGGCTACACCTTC.

This clone appeared a single time. The gene calls are TRBV19 and TRBJ2-5; 8 nucleotides align to TRBD2. The CDR3 extends over 16 amino acids. Germline-derived CDR1 and CDR2 are LNHDA and SQIVND (reference sequence). Trimming cost V 4 bases and J 1 base; bases outside gene matches: 8. The CDR3 coding sequence is TGTGCCAGTAGTAGATGGCTAGCGGGCCTCCAAGAGACCCAGTACTTC. It encodes CASSRWLAGLQETQYF.

This clone was seen a handful of times. The chain couples TRBV19 to TRBJ1-1; unclear D gene. The CDR3 loop spans 13 amino acids. Germline V gene data show CDR1 as LNHDA and CDR2 as SQIVND (reference sequence). Between the trimmed V and J ends, which lost 5 bases and 0 bases, there was a span of 7 bases. CDR3 loop: CASSFQMNTEAFF. CDR3 DNA sequence: TGTGCCAGTAGTTTTCAAATGAACACTGAAGCTTTCTTT.

The genes are TRBV10-2 and TRBJ1-2, with D possibly matching TRBD1 (5 bases). Per the germline V gene, CDR1 is WSHSY and CDR2 is SAAADI. The CDR3 totals 15 residues. Trimming took off 4 bases at V and 3 bases at J, with 15 bases between the two ends. The CDR3 DNA follows: TGCGCCAGCAGTGGGACCCTCGAGGGGCACTATGGCTACACCTTC. This gives the protein CASSGTLEGHYGYTF.

The rearrangement joins TRBV9 to TRBJ2-1, with D possibly matching TRBD2 (6 bases). Germline loops: CDR1 SGDLS, CDR2 YYNGEE. Trimming removed 3 bases at V and 0 bases at J, with 7 bases between. This CDR3 is built from 14 residues. In nucleotides, the CDR3 is TGTGCCAGCAGCGACGGGAGCTCCTACAATGAGCAGTTCTTC. This encodes CASSDGSSYNEQFF.

This clone has only a few counts. The J gene is TRBJ1-6, the V gene TRBV6-5; D is unclear. Trimming took 11 bases from V and 9 from J, leaving 23 bases between them. CDR1 is MNHEY and CDR2 is SVGAGI in the germline V gene. CDR3 size: 15 residues. The CDR3 DNA sequence: TGTGCCTCCCGGTTGGGCAACCTTGGCGGTTCACCCCTCCACTTT. Its protein is CASRLGNLGGSPLHF.

In its sample, this clone was seen a few times. As DNA, the CDR3 is TGTGCCAGCAGTGCCAGGACCTCCCGGTCCCCCGGGGAGCTGTTTTTT. Encoded protein: CASSARTSRSPGELFF. The genes are TRBV6-1 and TRBJ2-2; D call uncertain. V lost 4 bases and J lost 6, with 18 bases in between. The CDR3 contains 16 residues. Germline values: CDR1 MNHNS, CDR2 SASEGT.